This TCR beta chain is from a study of blood T cell repertoires in COVID-19. The CDR3 totals 14 residues. Trimming shortened V by 5 bases and J by 2 bases, and 12 bases separated the two germline ends. From germline, CDR1 is MNHEY and CDR2 SMNVEV (reference sequence). Sequencing was performed with immunoSEQ multiplex PCR; in TCRdb, only in-frame clones are kept and a portion is missing. Among some 250,000 clones, approximately 80% were seen once, and the ten largest hold 27%. Sequencing input: peripheral blood. This TCR derives from a man aged 40-55 years with acute or convalescent COVID-19. The V call is TRBV27, the J call TRBJ1-1; TRBD1 might be the D (5 bases). The CDR3 region is CASSDDSANTEAFF. CDR3 nucleotides: TGTGCCAGCAGTGATGACAGTGCTAACACTGAAGCTTTCTTT.